This T cell receptor beta chain was profiled in a study of shared clonotypes between healthy human individuals. As concerns this clone: Its cognate antigen is unknown.

Healthy HIV-negative adults with no recent acute infections or vaccinations were recruited as donors. There are 12 residues in the CDR3. Germline CDR1 and CDR2: MDHEN and SYDVKM. Trimming pared 7 bases from V and 8 bases from J, leaving 14 bases between. Using immunoSEQ multiplex PCR, the repertoire was profiled, and TCRdb retains in-frame clones only, with some absent. The repertoire holds roughly 2.5 million clones, with 90% to 95% as singletons. Study-level results: In general, naive subsets displayed greater estimated richness than memory subsets did. The generation probabilities recorded for non-shared clonotypes fell below those of clonotypes shared by all four donors.

This sequence originates from a man between 18 and 29 years old in good health. Sequenced material: naive CD4+ T cells sorted from blood. The subset: CD45RA+ positively selected. The V call is TRBV28, the J call TRBJ1-1, with a possible D match to TRBD1 (5 bases). The CDR3 sequence: CASNLGVAEAFF. The CDR3 nucleotides read TGTGCCAGCAATCTGGGGGTGGCAGAAGCTTTCTTT.